This TCR beta chain was identified during a study of cytomegalovirus exposure and HLA in healthy donors. Turning to the study itself: There were around 100 million unique TCR beta sequences, drawn from some 180 million T cells, in an earlier analysis.

Whole-study findings and limits: In a later analysis, a missense DCLRE1C variant was linked to TCR beta V- and J-gene trimming. The study listed some 160 cytomegalovirus-associated TCR beta chains.

This clone was observed once. Its antigen is unknown. V lost 4 bases and J 4 bases, leaving 17 bases between the germline ends. CDR1 is SGHNT and CDR2 is YYREEE in the germline V gene (reference sequence). The CDR3 is made up of 15 amino acids. Primers for the PCR totalled 60 Vbeta and 13 Jbeta. Sequencing was performed with immunoSEQ multiplex PCR; in TCRdb, only in-frame clones are kept and a portion is missing. The data show 55,000 to 70,000 clones, about nine tenths seen once. This TCR was recovered from a woman aged 25 to 39 in good health and CMV-seronegative. The genes are TRBV5-4 and TRBJ1-1; D perhaps matches TRBD1 (5 bases). What was sequenced was PBMCs. The DNA for the CDR3 is TGTGCCAGCAGCGCGGGACCCGCGAGTGGCACTGAAGCTTTCTTT. It is translated as CASSAGPASGTEAFF.